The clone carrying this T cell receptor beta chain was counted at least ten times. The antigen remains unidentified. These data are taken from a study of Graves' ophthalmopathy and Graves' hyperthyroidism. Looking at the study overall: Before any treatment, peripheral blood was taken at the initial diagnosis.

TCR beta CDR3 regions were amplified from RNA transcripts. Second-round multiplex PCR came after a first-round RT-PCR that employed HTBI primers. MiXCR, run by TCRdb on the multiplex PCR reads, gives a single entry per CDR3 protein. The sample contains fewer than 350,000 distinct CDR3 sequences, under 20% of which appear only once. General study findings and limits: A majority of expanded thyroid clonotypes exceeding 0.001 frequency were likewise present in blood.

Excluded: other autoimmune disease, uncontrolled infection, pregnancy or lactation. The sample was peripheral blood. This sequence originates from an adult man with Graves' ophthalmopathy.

The CDR3 reads CASSGGQGAGELFF. CDR3 in DNA: TGCGCCAGCAGCGGCGGACAGGGCGCCGGGGAGCTGTTTTTT. V and J are TRBV5-1 and TRBJ2-2; 8 positions match TRBD1. There are 14 residues in the CDR3. Trimming removed 4 bases from V and 6 bases from J; junction bases left unmatched: 5. Germline V gene sequence: CDR1 SGHRS, CDR2 YFSETQ.